This T cell receptor beta chain was observed in a study of beta chain features in type 1 diabetes. The study, taken as a whole, reports: A greater similarity of naive, central memory and Treg TCRB repertoires was seen among patients than among healthy donors. VDJ junctions sequenced from type 1 diabetes patients showed fewer insertions and more deletions. For Type 1 diabetes patients, all four CD4+ subsets carried TCRB CDR3s that were moderately but significantly shorter.

For this clone: Its antigen remains unknown.

Every bit of the isolated RNA underwent reverse transcription, so sequencing read expressed TCRB transcripts. Generated by immunoSEQ multiplex PCR, the TCRdb table keeps only in-frame clones and is missing some. The table has 450,000 to 550,000 clones, about 32% seen once. Germline CDR1 is GTSNPN and CDR2 is SVGIG (reference sequence). Trimming left V 2 bases short and J 2 bases short, with 7 bases between. This CDR3 has 13 amino acids. The sample taken for sequencing was naive CD4+ T cells from blood. The chain carries TRBV30 and TRBJ2-1; no reliable D call. The sequence was collected from a man between 18 and 29 years old in good health. The CDR3 DNA is TGTGCCTGGAGTCTAAGCGCCTACAATGAGCAGTTCTTC. This encodes CAWSLSAYNEQFF.